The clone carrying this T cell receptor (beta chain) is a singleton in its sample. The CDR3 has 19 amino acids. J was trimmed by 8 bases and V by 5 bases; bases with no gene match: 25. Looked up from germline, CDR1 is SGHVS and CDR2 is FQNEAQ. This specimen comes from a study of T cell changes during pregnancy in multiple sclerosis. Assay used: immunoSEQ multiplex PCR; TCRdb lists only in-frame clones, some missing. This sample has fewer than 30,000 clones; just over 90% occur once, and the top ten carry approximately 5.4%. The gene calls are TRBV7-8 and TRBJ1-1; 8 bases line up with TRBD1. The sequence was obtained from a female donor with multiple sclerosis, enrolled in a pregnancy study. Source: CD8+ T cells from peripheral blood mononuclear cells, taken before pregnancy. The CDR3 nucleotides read TGTGCCAGCAGCCCCCGCAAGCGACAGGGGAGTTGGAGGGCCAGCGAAGCTTTCTTT. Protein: CASSPRKRQGSWRASEAFF.